Detailed here is one T cell receptor (beta chain). Its antigen is unidentified. This CDR3 contains 14 residues. The V gene's germline CDR1 is SGHNT and CDR2 YYREEE (reference sequence). The V end was cut by 5 bases, the J end by 1 base, with 12 bases between. These data are taken from a study of cytomegalovirus exposure and HLA in healthy donors. Background on the study: Falling in the Caucasian-associated ancestry cluster were 81% of under 500 genotyped donors. Study results and caveats: Highly shared sequence variants in one cluster were likely a sequencing artifact.

The primer mix had 60 Vbeta and 13 Jbeta primers. Profiled with immunoSEQ multiplex PCR; TCRdb holds only in-frame clones, not every one. The sample yields roughly 120,000 clones, around 69% seen once. Sequencing was done on a sample of PBMCs. The rearrangement links TRBV5-4 to TRBJ1-1; a weak D match, TRBD1 (6 bases). The sequence came from a woman aged 40 to 50 in good health and CMV-seropositive. CDR3 loop: CASRRDNWNTEAFF. CDR3 DNA sequence: TGTGCCAGCAGACGGGACAATTGGAACACTGAAGCTTTCTTT. Full variable domain (remainder filled in from reference TRBV5-4 and TRBJ1-1): ETGVTQSPTHLIKTRGQQVTLRCSSQSGHNTVSWYQQALGQGPQFIFQYYREEENGRGNFPPRFSGLQFPNYSSELNVNALELDDSALYLCASRRDNWNTEAFFGQGTRLTVV.